A selection of T cell receptor beta chains follows, all from one sample in a study of cytotoxic CD8 clonotypes in ibrutinib-treated CLL. Method: immunoSEQ multiplex PCR; TCRdb's copy keeps in-frame clones and lacks some. Among 150,000 or so clones listed, 84% were seen once. The material sequenced was PBMCs, taken after 24 months of ibrutinib treatment. The receptors derive from a human donor with chronic lymphocytic leukemia. The CDR3 runs from the conserved cysteine through the conserved F or W.

j_call v_call cdr3_aa
TRBJ1-2 TRBV19 CASSTRQGANYGYTF
TRBJ1-3 TRBV19 CASTRDRAAGNTIYF
TRBJ1-3 TRBV5-1 CASSLDRGRNTIYF
TRBJ2-1 TRBV5-1 CASSIQTSGYEQFF
TRBJ1-1 TRBV9 CASSARQGEEWNTEAFF
TRBJ1-4 TRBV7-7 CASSSDRVGEKLFF
TRBJ2-1 TRBV5-4 CASSWDRRNEQFF
TRBJ1-2 TRBV7-9 CASSRGFGYTF
TRBJ1-2 TRBV15 CATSLMGGQAGYGYTF
TRBJ1-1 TRBV28 CASNLAGGATEAFF
TRBJ2-7 TRBV4-1 CASSQDQGYRNEQYF
TRBJ1-4 TRBV25-1 CASSARVANEKLFF
TRBJ2-1 TRBV7-2 CASSLDYRNEQFF
TRBJ2-2 TRBV5-1 CASSLVATASTGELFF
TRBJ2-6 TRBV7-8 CASSKGPGYSGANVLTF
TRBJ1-2 TRBV21-1 CASSKCIQDRGQSYGYTF
TRBJ2-7 TRBV19 CASSIGGFYEQYF
TRBJ1-2 TRBV30 CAWKRVQGYTF
TRBJ1-1 TRBV28 CASSPHKEATEAFF
TRBJ1-2 TRBV4-3 CASSRRENYGYTF
TRBJ2-3 TRBV10-2 CASSAPTVNTQYF
TRBJ2-5 TRBV19 CASSGSYGETQYF
TRBJ1-1 TRBV9 CASSPQMNTEAFF
TRBJ2-7 TRBV6-1 CASSWTSLSYEQYF
TRBJ2-3 TRBV5-4 CASSYNRGSTDTQYF
TRBJ1-1 TRBV7-9 CASSSRGEAFF
TRBJ1-5 TRBV6-1 CASSNYRGGNQPQHF
TRBJ2-3 TRBV18 CASSHHRGEDTQYF
TRBJ2-3 TRBV11-3 CASSLSGQIRTQYF
TRBJ1-2 TRBV11-2 CASSLQANYGYTF
TRBJ2-7 TRBV25-1 CASSPTGQARDGQYF
TRBJ2-7 TRBV5-1 CASSPIGSGGGYEQYF
TRBJ1-2 TRBV4-2 CASSHTGERGDGYTF
TRBJ1-1 TRBV9 CASSVRTGESTEAFF
TRBJ2-7 TRBV11-2 CASSWGGKRELYEQYF